This TCR beta chain was sequenced in a study of breast tumors, draining lymph nodes, adjacent tissues. General observations from the study: Findings are consistent with lymph node origin and intratumoral expansion of most tumor T cells. Luminal-like breast cancer showed significantly greater tumor-nontumor repertoire similarity than basal-like breast cancer did.

Trimming shortened V by 9 bases and J by 2 bases, and 11 bases separated the two germline ends. This CDR3 region has 12 residues. Per germline, CDR1 MGHDK and CDR2 SYGVNS. As regards this clonotype: The antigen is unknown.

Breast cancer patients provided tissue from their axillary draining lymph nodes. Via MiXCR, TCRdb re-called the multiplex PCR reads, giving one row per CDR3 protein. Among some 85,000 distinct CDR3 sequences listed, 25% to 35% were seen once. The origin of this receptor is a female donor with breast cancer. Some clones in this sample may be carry-over from other donors' samples. The chain recombines TRBV25-1 with TRBJ2-7, with D tentatively TRBD1 (6 bases). The sample taken for sequencing was axillary lymph node tissue. The CDR3 region has the DNA TGTGCCAGGGCTGACAGGACCTACGAGCAGTACTTC. It specifies CARADRTYEQYF.